The 9 T cell receptor beta chains given below trace back to one sample, sequenced in a study of blood T cells in healthy people across ages. With a J-beta primer mix and a sample-barcoded 5' primer, a second PCR ran 7 to 11 cycles. TCRdb called the 5' RACE reads again in MiXCR, with one record for every CDR3 protein. In the table there are around 1,000,000 distinct CDR3 sequences, almost 25% of which are singletons. The same data also contributed to another study, on T cells of mothers and their children.

The sample taken for sequencing was blood. Receptor source: a girl aged 2-10 years in good health.

J is TRBJ2-1 and V is TRBV29-1; 12 bases are a match to TRBD2. TRBJ2-5 matches the DNA end more closely, so the J call is doubtful. The CDR3 is 14 residues long. Germline V gene lookup returns CDR1 SQVTM and CDR2 ANQGSEA. The CDR3 loop reads CSVARTSGVKTQYF. CDR3 in DNA: TGCAGCGTAGCTAGGACTAGCGGGGTGAAGACCCAGTACTTC.

This clonotype occurred a few times. The CDR3 reads CASSSGQRHLQETQYF. CDR3 DNA: TGTGCCAGCAGCTCGGGACAGCGACATCTTCAAGAGACCCAGTACTTC. The V and J genes are TRBV7-9 and TRBJ2-5; 7 nucleotides align to TRBD1. This CDR3 comprises 16 residues. Trimming at V came to 4 bases and at J to 2 bases, leaving 10 bases not matched to a gene. CDR1 and CDR2 from the germline V gene are SEHNR and FQNEAQ (reference sequence).

This rearrangement joins TRBV20-1 to TRBJ1-5; D call uncertain. V lost 3 bases to trimming and J lost 4 bases, with 10 bases between them. Germline V gene lookup returns CDR1 DFQATT and CDR2 SNEGSKA (reference sequence). The CDR3 has 13 amino acids. Written as DNA, the CDR3 is TGCAGTGCTAGTAACGAGTTAAATCAGCCCCAGCATTTT. Translating it yields CSASNELNQPQHF.

The chain combines TRBV20-1 with TRBJ1-4; a weak D match, TRBD1 (5 bases). The V end was cut by 4 bases, the J end by 8 bases, with 20 bases between. CDR3 length: 15 residues. Germline V gene sequence: CDR1 DFQATT, CDR2 SNEGSKA (reference sequence). DNA for the CDR3: TGCAGTGCTACAGAGGGGCTGGTTGGGTACGAAAAACTGTTTTTT. The encoded protein is CSATEGLVGYEKLFF.

This clonotype was observed a few times. A much more abundant neighbour one base away suggests this may be a read error. The chain joins TRBV27 to TRBJ2-7; D possibly uses TRBD1 or TRBD2 (5 bases each). V was clipped by 3 bases and J by 0 bases, with 9 bases between them. The CDR3 spans 14 residues. From germline, CDR1 is MNHEY and CDR2 SMNVEV (reference sequence). CDR3: CASSFRDASYEQYF. In nucleotides, the CDR3 is TGTGCCAGCAGTTTCCGGGACGCCTCCTACGAGCAGTACTTC.

This CDR3 is CASSPPGQQFSGNTIYF. The CDR3 DNA reads as TGTGCCAGCAGCCCGCCGGGACAGCAATTCTCTGGAAACACCATATATTTT. The rearrangement joins TRBV7-2 to TRBJ1-3, with 7 bases that match TRBD1. The V segment lost 5 bases and the J segment 0 bases; nucleotides outside the gene matches: 10. The CDR3 loop spans 17 amino acids. Per the germline V gene, CDR1 is SGHTA and CDR2 is FQGNSA.

This chain uses TRBV7-3 with TRBJ2-1, with no clear D. Germline values: CDR1 SGHTA, CDR2 FQGTGA. The CDR3 is 15 residues long. The ends were cut back, 5 bases at V and 2 bases at J, with 13 bases in the middle. CDR3 sequence (DNA): TGTGCCAGCAGCCCCAGTAGGGAAACCTACAATGAGCAGTTCTTC. As protein: CASSPSRETYNEQFF.

This clonotype occurred a few times. The CDR3 nucleotides read TGCAGCGTTTCCGGGCGGAACACTGAAGCTTTCTTT. Protein: CSVSGRNTEAFF. The chain employs TRBV29-1 and TRBJ1-1; D unclear. The CDR3 totals 12 residues. V was pared by 5 bases and J by 1 base, with 8 bases between. CDR1 and CDR2 (germline): SQVTM, ANQGSEA. The entire variable domain, with the rest obtained from reference TRBV29-1 and TRBJ1-1, is as follows: SAVISQKPSRDICQRGTSLTIQCQVDSQVTMMFWYRQQPGQSLTLIATANQGSEATYESGFVIDKFPISRPNLTFSTLTVSNMSPEDSSIYLCSVSGRNTEAFFGQGTRLTVV.

The chain carries TRBV10-3 and TRBJ1-1; D unclear. Trimming took off 7 bases at V and 6 bases at J, with 15 bases between the two ends. The germline V gene has CDR1 ENHRY and CDR2 SYGVKD. CDR3 length equals 13 residues. Here the CDR3 DNA reads TGTGCCATCAATACGGAAGGGAGGGCTGAAGCTTTCTTT. Amino acid sequence: CAINTEGRAEAFF.